The subject of this entry is one T cell receptor (beta chain). Its target is unknown. Based on a CD8+CD4-CCR7+CD45RA+ profile, naive CD8 T cells were sorted. These data come from a study of molecular identifiers for immune sequencing clone quantification. There are 14 residues in the CDR3. V was clipped by 8 bases and J by 1 base; unmatched bases: 7. Germline values: CDR1 MNHEY, CDR2 SVGEGT. With listed TCR primers and previously described methods, bulk TCR libraries were prepared. Each CDR3 protein is one row after TCRdb ran MiXCR on the PCR reads. The sample records more than 450,000 distinct CDR3 sequences, about a fifth being singletons. The study's findings and limits: Approximately 1 million naive cells reportedly did not prevent detection of spiked Jurkat TCR RNA from one cell.

The source material was naive CD8+ T cells from blood, with Jurkat cell RNA spiked in. Regarding subset: FACS-sorted CD8+CD4-CCR7+CD45RA+ naive T cells. This sequence originates from a human donor in good health. Some libraries in this study had Jurkat cell RNA spiked in. J is TRBJ2-5 and V is TRBV6-2 or TRBV6-3; TRBD1 matches 7 bases. This chain's CDR3 is CASGSRGFQETQYF. The CDR3 DNA follows: TGTGCCAGCGGGTCCAGGGGGTTCCAAGAGACCCAGTACTTC.